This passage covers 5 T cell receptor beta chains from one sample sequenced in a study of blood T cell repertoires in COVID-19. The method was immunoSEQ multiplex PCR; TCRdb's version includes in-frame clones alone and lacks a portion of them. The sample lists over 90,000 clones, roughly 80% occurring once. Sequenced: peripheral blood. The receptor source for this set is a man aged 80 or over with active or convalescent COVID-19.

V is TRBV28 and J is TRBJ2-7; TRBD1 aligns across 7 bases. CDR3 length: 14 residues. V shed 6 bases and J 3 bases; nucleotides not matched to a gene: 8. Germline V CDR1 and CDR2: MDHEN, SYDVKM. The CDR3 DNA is TGTGCCAGCAGATTCACAGGGGTCCTCTACGAGCAGTACTTC. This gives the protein CASRFTGVLYEQYF.

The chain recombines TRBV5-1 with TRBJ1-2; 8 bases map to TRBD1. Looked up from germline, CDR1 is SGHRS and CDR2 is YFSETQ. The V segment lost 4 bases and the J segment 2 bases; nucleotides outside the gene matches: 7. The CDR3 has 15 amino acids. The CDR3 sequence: CASSPGTGTNYGYTF. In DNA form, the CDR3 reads TGCGCCAGCAGCCCAGGGACAGGAACGAACTATGGCTACACCTTC.

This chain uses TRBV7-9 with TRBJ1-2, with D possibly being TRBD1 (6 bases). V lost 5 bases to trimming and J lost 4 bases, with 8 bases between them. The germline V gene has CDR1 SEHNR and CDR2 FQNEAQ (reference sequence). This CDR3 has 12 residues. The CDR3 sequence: CASSPDSYGYTF. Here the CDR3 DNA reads TGTGCCAGCAGCCCGGACAGCTATGGCTACACCTTC.

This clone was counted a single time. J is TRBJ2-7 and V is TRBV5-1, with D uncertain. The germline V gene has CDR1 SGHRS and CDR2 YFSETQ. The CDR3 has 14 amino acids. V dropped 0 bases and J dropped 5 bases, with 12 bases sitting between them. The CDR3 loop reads CASSLGLQHHEQYF. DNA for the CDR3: TGCGCCAGCAGCTTGGGCTTACAGCACCACGAGCAGTACTTC.

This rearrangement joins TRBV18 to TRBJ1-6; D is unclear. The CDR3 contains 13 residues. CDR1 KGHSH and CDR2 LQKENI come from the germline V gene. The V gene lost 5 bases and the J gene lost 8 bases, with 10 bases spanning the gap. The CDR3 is CASSSMRDSPLHF. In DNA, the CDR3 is TGTGCCAGCTCAAGCATGCGGGATTCACCCCTCCACTTT.